This T cell receptor (beta chain) was profiled in a study of Graves' ophthalmopathy and Graves' hyperthyroidism. Trimming stripped 1 base from V and 3 bases from J, with 7 bases between. CDR1 and CDR2 (germline): SEHNR, FQNEAQ (reference sequence). The CDR3 contains 13 residues. A duration under 3 months, NOSPECS ≥4, CAS ≥3 and moderate-to-severe activity characterized the donors with ophthalmopathy. The study excluded patients with other autoimmune diseases, uncontrolled infections, pregnancy or lactation. For repertoire sequencing, the TCR beta CDR3 regions were amplified from RNA transcripts. RT-PCR with HTBI primers came first, then second-round multiplex PCR. TCRdb processed the multiplex PCR reads anew with MiXCR; each CDR3 protein has one entry. The table shows 150,000 to 200,000 distinct CDR3 sequences, with roughly two fifths occurring only once.

The TCR sequence derives from a man aged 25-40 years with Graves' ophthalmopathy. This chain joins TRBV7-9 and TRBJ2-7; no definite D call. Sequencing was performed on peripheral blood. CDR3 amino acids: CASSLVAHYEQYF. CDR3 nucleotide sequence: TGTGCCAGCAGCTTAGTGGCACACTACGAGCAGTACTTC.